These 28 T cell receptor beta chains originate from one sample sequenced in a study of blood T cells in healthy people across ages. A J-beta primer mix and a sample-barcoded 5' primer were used in a second PCR of about 7 to 12 cycles. Using its own MiXCR run on the 5' RACE reads, TCRdb lists one record per CDR3 protein. The sample lists some 1 million distinct CDR3 sequences; 40% to 45% were seen once. The sequencing input was blood. These receptors all stem from a woman aged 55-70 years in good health.

The chain links TRBV27 to TRBJ2-7; TRBD1 matches 9 bases. The CDR3 sequence is 15 residues long. Germline trimming cut 5 bases from V and 3 bases from J; bases unmatched to any gene: 8. Germline V lookup: CDR1 MNHEY, CDR2 SMNVEV (reference sequence). CDR3 sequence (DNA): TGTGCCAGCAGTCTACTACAGGGGGCGGGCTACGAGCAGTACTTC. Translating it yields CASSLLQGAGYEQYF.

The rearrangement joins TRBV20-1 to TRBJ2-5, with D perhaps matching TRBD2 (6 bases). Trimming removed 3 bases from V and 5 bases from J, with 19 bases in between. The CDR3 consists of 15 residues. Germline V CDR1 and CDR2: DFQATT, SNEGSKA (reference sequence). For the CDR3, the DNA is TGCAGTGCTAGTCCCGCGAGGGACTTCCTGGAGACCCAGTACTTC. It is translated as CSASPARDFLETQYF.

This clonotype was detected a few times. The chain combines TRBV6-6 with TRBJ1-2; tentatively, D is TRBD1 (6 bases). Germline CDR1 reads MNHNY; CDR2 reads SVGAGI (reference sequence). The CDR3 contains 13 residues. Between the trimmed V and J ends, which lost 6 bases and 7 bases, there was a span of 15 bases. The CDR3 coding sequence is TGTGCCAGCAGGGATGTACAGGGATCTGGCTACACCTTC. Translating gives CASRDVQGSGYTF.

At least ten counts were recorded for this clonotype. The chain employs TRBV13 and TRBJ2-5; TRBD1 matches 7 bases. CDR3 length: 14 amino acids. V lost 5 bases and J lost 5; bases outside the gene matches: 8. Germline lookup yields CDR1 PRHDT and CDR2 FYEKMQ (reference sequence). CDR3 DNA sequence: TGTGCCAGCAGCCCTGACAGGGCGCAGGAGACCCAGTACTTC. This gives the protein CASSPDRAQETQYF.

The DNA for the CDR3 is TGTGCCAGCAGTTCTGCATTCGGCACCGAGCAGTACTTC. The encoded protein is CASSSAFGTEQYF. The rearrangement uses TRBV28 and TRBJ2-7, with D unresolved. The ends were cut back, 4 bases at V and 6 bases at J, with 13 bases in the middle. The CDR3 is 13 residues long. CDR1 MDHEN and CDR2 SYDVKM come from the germline V gene. Complete variable domain (other parts from reference TRBV28 and TRBJ2-7): DVKVTQSSRYLVKRTGEKVFLECVQDMDHENMFWYRQDPGLGLRLIYFSYDVKMKEKGDIPEGYSVSREKKERFSLILESASTNQTSMYLCASSSAFGTEQYFGPGTRLTVT.

The rearrangement joins TRBV13 to TRBJ2-5; D remains unclear. Gene TRBJ2-7 matches the end of the DNA better, so the J call may be wrong. The CDR3 runs to 13 residues. Germline CDR1 is PRHDT and CDR2 is FYEKMQ (reference sequence). CDR3 region: CASSPESSSEQYF. CDR3 in DNA: TGTGCCAGTAGCCCCGAGTCTAGTAGCGAGCAGTACTTC.

With respect to this clonotype: It may be a read error: a sequence one base away is much more abundant. The V and J genes are TRBV29-1 and TRBJ2-5; TRBD2 matches at 8 bases. CDR3 length equals 13 residues. V gave up 0 bases and J gave up 5 bases; unmatched junction bases: 2. CDR1 is SQVTM and CDR2 is ANQGSEA in the germline V gene. The CDR3 bases are TGCAGCGTTGAAGAACTAGCGGACGAGACCCAGTACTTC. Its protein is CSVEELADETQYF.

The CDR3 protein is CASSLPLGGQSTDTQYF. The CDR3 coding sequence is TGTGCCAGCAGTTTACCCTTGGGGGGACAAAGCACAGATACGCAGTATTTT. V is TRBV12-3 or TRBV12-4 and J is TRBJ2-3; D might be TRBD1 or TRBD2, each matching 6 bases. V was pared by 2 bases and J by 0 bases, with 15 bases between. CDR3 size: 17 residues.

This chain uses TRBV7-2 with TRBJ2-1, with TRBD2 identical over 7 bases. Germline CDR1 is SGHTA and CDR2 is FQGNSA. CDR3 size: 14 residues. Losses at the gene ends were 1 base for V and 6 bases for J; bases not matched to a gene: 3. The CDR3 is CASSLGTRVNEQFF. For the CDR3, the DNA is TGTGCCAGCAGCTTAGGGACTAGGGTCAATGAGCAGTTCTTC.

This clonotype was observed once. J is TRBJ1-2 and V is TRBV11-2; 10 bases align to TRBD1. The CDR3 is 18 amino acids. CDR1 SGHAT and CDR2 FQNNGV come from the germline V gene. Trimming took 4 bases from V and 3 from J; bases not matched to a gene: 14. CDR3 DNA sequence: TGTGCCAGCAGCTGGAGTCCCATGGGACAGGGGCGGGACTATGGCTACACCTTC. This sequence encodes CASSWSPMGQGRDYGYTF.

Written as DNA, the CDR3 is TGCAGCGTTGAAGATCAACGGGCGCTGCACGAGCAGTACTTC. Protein sequence: CSVEDQRALHEQYF. J is TRBJ2-7 and V is TRBV29-1; D gene unclear. V was trimmed by 0 bases and J by 5 bases, leaving 14 bases between them. The CDR3 covers 14 residues. Germline CDR1 SQVTM, CDR2 ANQGSEA.

This clonotype was observed a single time. The V call is TRBV12-3 or TRBV12-4, the J call TRBJ1-2; 7 bases match TRBD1. Trimming cost V 4 bases and J 4 bases; bases outside gene matches: 9. This CDR3 contains 15 residues. CDR3 nucleotides: TGTGCCAGCAGTTCCCTAGGGGGCACGGCCTATGGCTACACCTTC. Amino acids: CASSSLGGTAYGYTF.

The V call is TRBV7-7, the J call TRBJ2-1; 7 bases align to TRBD2. This CDR3 is built from 16 residues. The ends lost 3 bases at V and 0 bases at J; junction bases unmatched: 5. Germline CDR1 is SSHAT and CDR2 is FNYEAQ (reference sequence). The CDR3 here is CASSFPAGSSYNEQFF. The CDR3 DNA sequence: TGTGCCAGCAGCTTCCCAGCGGGAAGCTCCTACAATGAGCAGTTCTTC.

This clonotype has more than one count but fewer than ten. J is TRBJ2-5 and V is TRBV29-1; a possible D gene is TRBD2 (6 bases). Germline CDR1 and CDR2: SQVTM and ANQGSEA. The CDR3 has 14 residues. Trimming took 6 bases from V and 5 from J, leaving 19 bases between them. The CDR3 protein is CSVNSRTGVETQYF. In nucleotides, the CDR3 is TGCAGCGTGAATTCCCGTACGGGAGTGGAGACCCAGTACTTC.

The rearrangement joins TRBV6-1 to TRBJ1-5; 11 positions agree with TRBD1. V trimming: 3 bases; J trimming: 3 bases; junction bases outside the gene matches: 7. Germline CDR1 reads MNHNS; CDR2 reads SASEGT. This CDR3 region has 17 residues. CDR3 region: CASSDPGQGAINQPQHF. The CDR3, as DNA: TGTGCCAGCAGTGACCCTGGACAGGGGGCAATCAATCAGCCCCAGCATTTT.

The chain couples TRBV3-1 to TRBJ2-5, with D hard to call. Germline V gives CDR1 LGHDT, CDR2 YNNKEL (reference sequence). This CDR3 has 17 residues. Trimming took off 0 bases at V and 5 bases at J, with 19 bases between the two ends. CDR3 loop: CASSQESRVRALETQYF. In DNA, the CDR3 is TGTGCCAGCAGCCAAGAGTCCCGGGTCCGAGCTCTCGAGACCCAGTACTTC.

The chain carries TRBV5-1 and TRBJ2-2, with a weak D call TRBD1 (6 bases). The germline gives CDR1 SGHRS, CDR2 YFSETQ. CDR3 length: 15 residues. V gave up 1 base and J gave up 4 bases, with 11 bases separating them. The CDR3 DNA follows: TGCGCCAGCAGCTTGTCAGGGGAGACCACCGGGGAGCTGTTTTTT. Its translation: CASSLSGETTGELFF. Using reference TRBV5-1 and TRBJ2-2 for the parts outside the CDR3, the full variable domain is KAGVTQTPRYLIKTRGQQVTLSCSPISGHRSVSWYQQTPGQGLQFLFEYFSETQRNKGNFPGRFSGRQFSNSRSEMNVSTLELGDSALYLCASSLSGETTGELFFGEGSRLTVL.

This clonotype has more than one count but fewer than ten. This chain links TRBV27 with TRBJ2-2; D is undetermined. V lost 1 base and J lost 3, with 6 bases in between. This CDR3 is built from 14 residues. The germline CDR1 and CDR2 sequences are MNHEY and SMNVEV (reference sequence). The CDR3 is CASSLFRYTGELFF. The CDR3 nucleotides read TGTGCCAGCAGTTTATTTAGATACACCGGGGAGCTGTTTTTT.

V and J are TRBV7-8 and TRBJ2-7, with D hard to call. The germline gives CDR1 SGHVS, CDR2 FQNEAQ. The CDR3 consists of 16 residues. The V end was cut by 0 bases, the J end by 0 bases, with 12 bases between. The CDR3 sequence: CASSLALQVASYEQYF. The CDR3 nucleotides read TGTGCCAGCAGCTTAGCGCTTCAGGTTGCCTCCTACGAGCAGTACTTC.

This clonotype was detected many times. V gene TRBV29-1 combines with J gene TRBJ2-3, with D possibly TRBD1 on 5 matching bases. Germline V gene sequence: CDR1 SQVTM, CDR2 ANQGSEA. This CDR3 region has 12 residues. Trimming shortened V by 4 bases and J by 6 bases, and 11 bases separated the two germline ends. The CDR3 DNA sequence: TGCAGCGTTGTAACAGGCCCCGATACGCAGTATTTT. This encodes CSVVTGPDTQYF.

In its sample, this clonotype was seen once. This chain connects TRBV3-1 to TRBJ2-1; D is uncertain. Germline V gene sequence: CDR1 LGHDT, CDR2 YNNKEL (reference sequence). V lost 9 bases to trimming and J lost 7 bases, with 16 bases between them. This CDR3 spans 13 amino acids. The CDR3 region has the DNA TGTGCCAGTGGATCGACTCTTTCTAATGAGCAGTTCTTC. Translated: CASGSTLSNEQFF.

J is TRBJ2-5 and V is TRBV30, with TRBD1 identical over 9 bases. The DNA end favors TRBJ2-7, so the J call may be wrong. The CDR3 runs to 14 residues. Germline lookup yields CDR1 GTSNPN and CDR2 SVGIG (reference sequence). DNA of the CDR3: TGTGCCTGGAAAAAAGGGACAGGGCCTGCCGAGCAGTACTTC. This codes for CAWKKGTGPAEQYF.

This clonotype was counted only a few times. The chain is built from TRBV3-1 and TRBJ2-7; possibly TRBD2 for D (5 bases). The germline gives CDR1 LGHDT, CDR2 YNNKEL (reference sequence). CDR3 length equals 14 residues. V was shortened by 2 bases and J by 2 bases, with 10 bases between the two germline ends. CDR3 residues: CASSQRGTPYEQYF. The CDR3 coding sequence is TGTGCCAGCAGCCAACGGGGTACCCCCTACGAGCAGTACTTC.

The rearrangement joins TRBV15 to TRBJ2-1, with TRBD2 matching 8 bases. The CDR3 runs to 14 residues. In germline, CDR1 is LNHNV, CDR2 YYDKDF (reference sequence). V was clipped by 4 bases and J by 5 bases; unmatched bases: 4. In DNA form, the CDR3 reads TGTGCCACCAGCAAAACTAGCGGCGACAATGAGCAGTTCTTC. Its protein is CATSKTSGDNEQFF.

The chain employs TRBV20-1 and TRBJ2-1, with a weak D call TRBD2 (6 bases). This CDR3 has 16 amino acids. V was pared by 0 bases and J by 1 base, with 13 bases between. Germline V CDR1 and CDR2: DFQATT, SNEGSKA (reference sequence). CDR3 in amino acids: CSARDLRGGSYNEQFF. The CDR3, as DNA: TGCAGTGCTAGAGATCTGCGGGGAGGTTCCTACAATGAGCAGTTCTTC.

The chain recombines TRBV4-3 with TRBJ2-6; weak D call: TRBD1 (5 bases). The CDR3 contains 16 residues. V shed 0 bases and J shed 2 bases, with 8 bases lying between them. Germline values: CDR1 LGHNA, CDR2 YSLEER. This chain's CDR3 is CASSQDQGAGANVLTF. The CDR3 nucleotides are TGCGCCAGCAGCCAAGATCAAGGGGCTGGGGCCAACGTCCTGACTTTC.

The chain recombines TRBV30 with TRBJ2-7, with no clear D. The end of the DNA fits TRBJ2-4 better, so the J call may be wrong. The CDR3 sequence is 13 residues long. Per germline, CDR1 GTSNPN and CDR2 SVGIG (reference sequence). The CDR3 region has the DNA TGTGCCCGGATTAAGGATCCTGGCAACATTCAGTACTTC. This encodes CARIKDPGNIQYF.

The J gene is TRBJ1-6, the V gene TRBV4-1; perhaps TRBD1 as D (5 bases). This CDR3 contains 15 residues. V lost 2 bases and J 9 bases, leaving 14 bases between the germline ends. CDR1 MGHRA and CDR2 YSYEKL come from the germline V gene. The CDR3 loop reads CASSQTTGGGSPLHF. The CDR3 nucleotides are TGCGCCAGCAGCCAAACAACAGGCGGGGGTTCACCCCTCCACTTT.